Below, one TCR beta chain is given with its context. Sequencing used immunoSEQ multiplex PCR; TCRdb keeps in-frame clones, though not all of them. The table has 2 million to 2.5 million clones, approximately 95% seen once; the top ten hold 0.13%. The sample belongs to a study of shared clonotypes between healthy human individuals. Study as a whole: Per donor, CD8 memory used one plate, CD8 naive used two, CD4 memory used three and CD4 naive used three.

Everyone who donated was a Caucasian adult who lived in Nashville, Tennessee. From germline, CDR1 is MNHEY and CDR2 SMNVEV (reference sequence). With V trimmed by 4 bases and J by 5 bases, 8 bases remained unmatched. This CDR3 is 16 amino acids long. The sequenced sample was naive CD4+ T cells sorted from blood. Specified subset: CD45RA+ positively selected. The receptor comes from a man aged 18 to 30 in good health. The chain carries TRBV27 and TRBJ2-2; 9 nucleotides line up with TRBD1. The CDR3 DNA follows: TGTGCCAGCAGTTCGGTCGGGACAGGGAATACCGGGGAGCTGTTTTTT. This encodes CASSSVGTGNTGELFF.